The next 23 T cell receptor beta chains were all read from a single sample in a study of blood T cells in healthy people across ages. Primed by a sample-barcoded 5' primer and a J-beta primer mix, a second PCR proceeded for 7 to 11 cycles. A single record per CDR3 protein comes from TCRdb applying MiXCR to the 5' RACE reads. The data show roughly 700,000 distinct CDR3 sequences, roughly 30% seen once. The sample comprised blood. The receptor source for this set is a woman aged 80 or over in good health.

DNA for the CDR3: TGCGCCAGCAGCTTGGGGCTGGGGACGGCGCAGTATTTT. It specifies CASSLGLGTAQYF. The chain recombines TRBV5-1 with TRBJ2-3; D might be TRBD1 or TRBD2, each matching 5 bases. V lost 0 bases and J lost 10, with 12 bases in between. This CDR3 spans 13 amino acids. CDR1 and CDR2 from the germline V gene are SGHRS and YFSETQ.

This clonotype has ten or more counts. The CDR3 is CASSLGQGDEQFF. CDR3 nucleotides: TGCGCCAGCAGCTTGGGACAGGGGGATGAGCAGTTCTTC. This sequence joins TRBV5-1 and TRBJ2-1, with 9 bases matching TRBD1. Germline lookup yields CDR1 SGHRS and CDR2 YFSETQ. V lost 0 bases and J lost 8; bases outside the gene matches: 0. The CDR3 spans 13 residues.

The chain combines TRBV7-2 with TRBJ2-3; 9 nucleotides match TRBD2. J gave up 2 bases and V 5 bases, and 5 bases lay outside the gene matches. The CDR3 has 15 residues. Germline CDR1 is SGHTA and CDR2 is FQGNSA. CDR3 sequence: CASSGGLAATDTQYF. The CDR3 coding sequence is TGTGCCAGCAGCGGGGGACTAGCAGCCACAGATACGCAGTATTTT.

V and J are TRBV7-6 and TRBJ2-1, with 7 bases that match TRBD1. Germline lookup yields CDR1 SGHVS and CDR2 FNYEAQ. The CDR3 has 15 residues. V was pared by 5 bases and J by 3 bases, with 7 bases of the junction left unmatched. The DNA for the CDR3 is TGTGCCAGCAGCCGCGACAGGGCTGGCTACAATGAGCAGTTCTTC. It encodes CASSRDRAGYNEQFF.

This clonotype was seen more than once but under ten times. A clone one base away is much larger, so this may be a read error. The gene calls are TRBV7-3 and TRBJ2-5; 7 nucleotides line up with TRBD1. The J segment lost 5 bases and the V segment lost 4 bases, leaving 10 bases of the junction unmatched. CDR3 length: 15 amino acids. CDR1 is SGHTA and CDR2 is FQGTGA in the germline V gene. CDR3 loop: CASSSYRGRWETQYF. The CDR3 DNA is TGTGCCAGCAGCTCCTACAGGGGCCGGTGGGAGACCCAGTACTTC.

The CDR3 coding sequence is TGTGCCAGCAGTTCGAATGAGCAGTTCTTC. Translation gives CASSSNEQFF. The V and J genes are TRBV28 and TRBJ2-1; D is unclear. The CDR3 totals 10 residues. Germline V CDR1 and CDR2: MDHEN, SYDVKM. The ends were cut back, 4 bases at V and 7 bases at J, with 2 bases in the middle.

The genes are TRBV12-3 or TRBV12-4 and TRBJ2-3; D is unresolved. The CDR3 is made up of 15 amino acids. Deletions cut 3 bases from V and 11 bases from J, with 21 bases between. Written as DNA, the CDR3 is TGTGCCAGCAGTTTTTCCGGACCGAGCACAGATGTGCAGTATTTT. This codes for CASSFSGPSTDVQYF.

This clonotype was recorded a few times. The J gene is TRBJ2-3, the V gene TRBV5-1; the D gene is possibly TRBD1 (6 bases). The germline V gene has CDR1 SGHRS and CDR2 YFSETQ. Trimming stripped 3 bases from V and 3 bases from J, with 14 bases between. The CDR3 has 15 amino acids. The CDR3 spells CASSWRQVTTDTQYF. The CDR3 coding sequence is TGCGCCAGCAGCTGGAGACAGGTCACAACAGATACGCAGTATTTT. The variable domain in full, with the rest retrieved from reference TRBV5-1 and TRBJ2-3, is KAGVTQTPRYLIKTRGQQVTLSCSPISGHRSVSWYQQTPGQGLQFLFEYFSETQRNKGNFPGRFSGRQFSNSRSEMNVSTLELGDSALYLCASSWRQVTTDTQYFGPGTRLTVL.

This clonotype has just a few counts. The chain is built from TRBV29-1 and TRBJ1-1; D uncertain. Trimming took off 6 bases at V and 0 bases at J, with 11 bases between the two ends. CDR3 length: 13 amino acids. Per germline, CDR1 SQVTM and CDR2 ANQGSEA. Written as DNA, the CDR3 is TGCAGCGTCCTTAGGCCTCTGAACACTGAAGCTTTCTTT. Its protein is CSVLRPLNTEAFF.

This clonotype was seen only a few times. V usage is TRBV5-1 and J usage is TRBJ2-7; unclear D gene. Trimming took off 4 bases at V and 7 bases at J, with 18 bases between the two ends. The V gene's germline CDR1 is SGHRS and CDR2 YFSETQ. The CDR3 consists of 14 residues. The CDR3 DNA sequence: TGCGCCAGCAGCCTTCTACAATCTAACAATGAGCAGTACTTC. Translation gives CASSLLQSNNEQYF.

Ten or more counts support this clonotype. This rearrangement joins TRBV18 to TRBJ2-7, with D hard to call. The length of the CDR3 is 13 residues. Germline V gene sequence: CDR1 KGHSH, CDR2 LQKENI. Deletions cut 0 bases from V and 3 bases from J, with 6 bases between. This chain's CDR3 is CASSPPSGYEQYF. Written as DNA, the CDR3 is TGTGCCAGCTCACCACCAAGTGGCTACGAGCAGTACTTC.

This clonotype occurred many times. The rearrangement joins TRBV4-1 to TRBJ1-1; perhaps TRBD1 as D (5 bases). Trimming removed 4 bases at V and 11 bases at J, with 17 bases between. Germline V gene sequence: CDR1 MGHRA, CDR2 YSYEKL. CDR3 length equals 13 residues. The CDR3 here is CASSLDIMAGAFF. The CDR3 DNA reads as TGCGCCAGCAGCCTGGACATCATGGCTGGCGCTTTCTTT.

This clonotype was seen at least ten times. The V and J genes are TRBV5-1 and TRBJ2-7; perhaps TRBD1 as D (5 bases). The length of the CDR3 is 17 residues. The germline CDR1 and CDR2 sequences are SGHRS and YFSETQ. The germline V and J ends were trimmed by 2 bases and 3 bases, with 21 bases remaining between them. In nucleotides, the CDR3 is TGCGCCAGCAGCTTATTCCCTGGGGCAGCTAACTTCTACGAGCAGTACTTC. Protein sequence: CASSLFPGAANFYEQYF.

This clonotype has a handful of counts. A read error may explain this, as a much larger clone is one base away. CDR3: CASSQDLGDEQYF. The CDR3 nucleotides are TGTGCCAGCAGCCAAGATTTGGGGGATGAGCAGTACTTC. This chain connects TRBV4-2 to TRBJ2-5, with D tentatively TRBD1 or TRBD2 (5 bases each). The length of the CDR3 is 13 residues. Germline V lookup: CDR1 LGHNA, CDR2 YNFKEQ. V lost 0 bases and J 11 bases, leaving 13 bases between the germline ends.

This clonotype came up many times. The V gene is TRBV6-5, the J gene TRBJ1-4; D might be TRBD1 (5 bases). The CDR3 has 14 amino acids. V lost 5 bases, J lost 14 bases, and 21 bases lay in between. Per germline, CDR1 MNHEY and CDR2 SVGAGI. In DNA form, the CDR3 reads TGTGCCAGCAGTCCGTCCGGGCAGGGTCGATGGCTGTTTTTT. Its protein product is CASSPSGQGRWLFF.

Ten or more counts support this clonotype. CDR3 DNA sequence: TGTGCCAGCAGCTTCGGTGCTGGGGGGGGCTTACATACGCAGTATTTT. Protein sequence: CASSFGAGGGLHTQYF. The chain employs TRBV5-6 and TRBJ2-3, with a tentative D call TRBD2 (7 bases). The V gene lost 2 bases and the J gene lost 7 bases, with 20 bases spanning the gap. Germline V gene sequence: CDR1 SGHDT, CDR2 YYEEEE. This CDR3 has 16 residues.

This clonotype was observed at least ten times. The chain combines TRBV2 with TRBJ2-7; D unresolved. Trimming shortened V by 7 bases and J by 0 bases, and 16 bases separated the two germline ends. CDR1 and CDR2 from the germline V gene are SNHLY and FYNNEI. The CDR3 contains 15 residues. The CDR3 region is CASTVGKGSSYEQYF. The CDR3 DNA follows: TGTGCCAGCACGGTAGGGAAGGGAAGCTCCTACGAGCAGTACTTC.

The V call is TRBV12-3 or TRBV12-4, the J call TRBJ1-2, with D uncertain. The CDR3 sequence is 15 residues long. Trimming pared 1 base from V and 4 bases from J, leaving 13 bases between. The CDR3 DNA reads as TGTGCCAGCAGTTTAGATAGCGGGAACCTCTATGGCTACACCTTC. This gives the protein CASSLDSGNLYGYTF.

This clonotype has ten or more counts. The rearrangement uses TRBV3-1 and TRBJ1-6; the match to TRBD1 covers 8 bases. Germline lookup yields CDR1 LGHDT and CDR2 YNNKEL (reference sequence). This CDR3 region has 16 residues. The junction had 10 bases not matched to a gene; V was cut back by 6 bases and J by 6 bases. The CDR3 sequence is CASSRNQGARNSPLHF. The CDR3 DNA reads as TGTGCCAGCAGTCGCAACCAGGGGGCGCGTAATTCACCCCTCCACTTT.

This clonotype was observed many times. J is TRBJ2-1 and V is TRBV4-2; the D is unclear. Trimming removed 0 bases from V and 4 bases from J, with 13 bases in between. This CDR3 has 16 amino acids. Germline V lookup: CDR1 LGHNA, CDR2 YNFKEQ. The CDR3 sequence is CASSQDLSGIYNEQFF. Written as DNA, the CDR3 is TGTGCCAGCAGCCAAGATCTGTCTGGGATTTACAATGAGCAGTTCTTC.

V and J are TRBV15 and TRBJ2-3, with TRBD2 matching 9 bases. The V gene end was trimmed by 4 bases and the J gene end by 0 bases; junction bases not matched to a gene: 11. The CDR3 extends over 18 amino acids. Germline V gene lookup returns CDR1 LNHNV and CDR2 YYDKDF (reference sequence). Here the CDR3 DNA reads TGTGCCACCAGCAAGATAGCGGGAGTTGGGTCTAGCACAGATACGCAGTATTTT. Translated, it gives CATSKIAGVGSSTDTQYF.

This clonotype was counted a few times. The chain links TRBV7-2 to TRBJ2-3, with no clear D. Germline CDR1 is SGHTA and CDR2 is FQGNSA. Between the trimmed V and J ends, which lost 2 bases and 1 base, there was a span of 13 bases. The CDR3 is 16 amino acids. The DNA for the CDR3 is TGTGCCAGCAGCTTAAAGGGTTGGCGCGGCACAGATACGCAGTATTTT. It is translated as CASSLKGWRGTDTQYF.

This clonotype was detected ten times or more. The V and J genes are TRBV5-1 and TRBJ2-5, with a tentative D call TRBD1 (6 bases). The length of the CDR3 is 14 residues. V lost 4 bases to trimming and J lost 5 bases, with 15 bases between them. CDR1 SGHRS and CDR2 YFSETQ come from the germline V gene. This chain's CDR3 is CASSAVGQGETQYF. The CDR3 DNA reads as TGCGCCAGCAGCGCGGTAGGCCAGGGGGAGACCCAGTACTTC.